This T cell receptor beta chain was sequenced for a study of shared clonotypes between healthy human individuals. Data came from immunoSEQ multiplex PCR; TCRdb stores just in-frame clones and leaves some out. The repertoire holds 1.5 million to 1.9 million clones, with around 98% as singletons. This CDR3 region has 16 residues. With 1 base removed from V and 3 bases from J, the gap between germline ends came to 14 bases. The germline V gene has CDR1 SGHRS and CDR2 YFSETQ. Sequencing was carried out using naive CD4+ T cells sorted from blood. Indicated subset: CD45RA+ positively selected. This TCR was sampled from a man aged 25-40 years in good health. The rearrangement joins TRBV5-1 to TRBJ2-1, with D tentatively TRBD2 (6 bases). The CDR3 reads CASSLRSSGVYNEQFF. CDR3 DNA: TGCGCCAGCAGCTTGAGGAGTAGCGGAGTCTACAATGAGCAGTTCTTC.